The clone carrying this TCR beta chain was counted at least ten times. The junction shows a germline mismatch at one end, possibly a read error. The sample comes from a study of read filtering for tumor transcriptome and immune sequencing. From roughly 0.4 ug of RNA, a library with molecular barcoded alpha/delta and beta/gamma adaptors was made. Using its own MiXCR run on the reads, TCRdb lists one record per CDR3 protein. This table has nearly 60,000 distinct CDR3 sequences, roughly an eighth appearing once. Germline CDR1 MDHEN, CDR2 SYDVKM. The length of the CDR3 is 15 residues. What was sequenced was a population of CD138-negative cells sorted from bone marrow. This receptor was identified in a donor at least 40 years old with multiple myeloma. J is TRBJ2-5 and V is TRBV28, with 9 bases fitting TRBD1. The CDR3 sequence: CASSFGDRDQETQYF. In DNA form, the CDR3 reads TGTGCCAGCAGTTTTGGGGACAGGGACCAGGAGACCCAGTACTTC.